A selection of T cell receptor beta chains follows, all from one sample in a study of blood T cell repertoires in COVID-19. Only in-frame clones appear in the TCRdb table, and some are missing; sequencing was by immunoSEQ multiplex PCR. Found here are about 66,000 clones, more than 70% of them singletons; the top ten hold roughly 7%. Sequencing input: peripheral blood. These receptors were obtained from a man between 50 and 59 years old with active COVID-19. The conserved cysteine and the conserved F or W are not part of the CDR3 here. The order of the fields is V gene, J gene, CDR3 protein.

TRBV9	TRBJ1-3	ASSVGDIDGNTIY
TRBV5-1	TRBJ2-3	ASSPLGGGSTDTQY
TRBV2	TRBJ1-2	ASSEQDRYGYT
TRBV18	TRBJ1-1	ASSGQEGNTEAF
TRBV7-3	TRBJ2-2	ASSSRVTNTGELF
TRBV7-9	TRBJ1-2	ASSIEGTHHGYT
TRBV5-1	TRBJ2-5	ASSLEVTSVTRGETQY
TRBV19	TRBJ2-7	ASSTQGIPYEQY
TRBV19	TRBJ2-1	ASRTPGQGAYNEQF
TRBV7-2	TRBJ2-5	ASSLYGGGETQY
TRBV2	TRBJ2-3	ASRVGTEDTQY
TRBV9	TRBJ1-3	ASSTATGASSGNTIY
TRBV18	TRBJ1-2	ASSPRQGGDGYT
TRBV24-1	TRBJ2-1	ATSDPSGNGGNEQF
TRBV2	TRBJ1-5	ASSEPPGGGLQPQH
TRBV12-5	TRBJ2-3	ASGSGTGGGITDTQY
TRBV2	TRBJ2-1	ASSEFEEEF
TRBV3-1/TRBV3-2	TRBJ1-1	ASNFGTPNTEAF
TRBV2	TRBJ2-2	ASISGGNTGELF
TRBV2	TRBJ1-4	ASSEERTNEKLF
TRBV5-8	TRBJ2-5	ASGSGSTETQY
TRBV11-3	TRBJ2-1	ASSPPTGSSYNEQF
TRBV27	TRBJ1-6	ASSLSQGYNSPLH
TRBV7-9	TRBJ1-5	ASSLNSQPNQPQH
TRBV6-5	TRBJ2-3	ASSMASGRVDTQY
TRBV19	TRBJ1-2	ASSTDSSYYGYT
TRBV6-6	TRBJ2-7	ASRDRDHEQY
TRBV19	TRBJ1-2	ASSDRNYGYT
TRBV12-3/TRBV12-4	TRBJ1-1	ASGTTGGTEAF
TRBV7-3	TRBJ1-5	ASSTGSDQPQH
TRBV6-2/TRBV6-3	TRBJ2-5	ASSYSRQLSEETQY
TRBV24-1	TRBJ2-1	ATSDGRDSSYNEQF
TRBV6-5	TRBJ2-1	ASSVTSGSKTEQF
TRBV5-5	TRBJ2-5	ASSFRLGSQETQY
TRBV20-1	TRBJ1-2	SASLQGGKANYGYT
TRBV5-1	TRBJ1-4	ASSVSGTGREKLF
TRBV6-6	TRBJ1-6	ASSENNSPLH
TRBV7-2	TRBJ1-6	ASSLEEWDSPLH
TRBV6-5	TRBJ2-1	ASRGASGSYNEQF
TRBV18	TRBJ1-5	ASSPGQPRGNQPQH
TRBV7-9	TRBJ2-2	ASSHGTGGNTGELF
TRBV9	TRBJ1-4	ASSVSVSATNEKLF
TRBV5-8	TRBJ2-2	ASSPVPGVAGELF
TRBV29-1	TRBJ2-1	SVTRGLGYNEQF
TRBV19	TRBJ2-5	ASSSEAGGPVETQY
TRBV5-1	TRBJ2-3	ASSLAGSASGGTSTDTQY
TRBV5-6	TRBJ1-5	ASSLGVQATTH
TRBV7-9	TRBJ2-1	ASSTGLAGFNEQF
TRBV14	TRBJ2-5	ASSQVSFQETQY
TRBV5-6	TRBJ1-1	ASSLPRGAEAF
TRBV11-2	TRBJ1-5	ASSDGQGSNQPQH
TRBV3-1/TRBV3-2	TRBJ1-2	ASSPHRVTGYGYT
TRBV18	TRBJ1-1	ASSPQSGGTEAF
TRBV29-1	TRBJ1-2	SAIQDRAVT
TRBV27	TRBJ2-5	ASRENRADWEETQY
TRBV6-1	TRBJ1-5	ASSEFYLRSHGNQPQH
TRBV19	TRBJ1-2	ASSSRQVLRGEGIYGYT
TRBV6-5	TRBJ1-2	ASREMRAGGYT
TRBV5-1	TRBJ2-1	ASSRRGGRAYNEQF
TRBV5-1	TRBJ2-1	ASSLGTGGEPKQF